This T cell receptor beta chain is drawn from a study of tumor-infiltrating lymphocytes in primary liver carcinoma. For the study at large: Those enrolled were patients of both sexes, who were aged 30 to 69 years.

CDR1 MNHNY and CDR2 SVGAGI come from the germline V gene (reference sequence). The CDR3 spans 15 residues. Without any cell sorting, about 18-31 mg of bulk tissue yielded co-extracted RNA and DNA. Whole-study findings and limits: Tumor-adjacent and tumor-blood pairs shared a smaller degree of overlap than tumor region pairs.

Starting material of around 460 ng total RNA yielded TCR beta cDNA via a constant-region primer. Three-round nested multiplex PCR performed with slightly modified ARM-PCR produced the TCR beta libraries. The first two PCR rounds, around 11 cycles each, used TRBV1-TRBV30 forward primers and a C-beta reverse primer. TCRdb re-called the multiplex PCR reads with MiXCR, one entry per CDR3 protein. The repertoire holds 50,000 to 70,000 distinct CDR3 sequences, with 55% to 75% as singletons. With regard to this clonotype: Its antigen is currently unknown. At one end, the junction sequence differs from germline, possibly due to a read error.

The chain uses TRBV6-6 and TRBJ2-7, with D perhaps given as TRBD1 or TRBD2 (6 bases each). The TCR sequence derives from a man aged 35-49 years with primary liver carcinoma and hepatitis B virus infection. The specimen sequenced was liver tumor tissue from sampling region 2. Subset indicated: tumor region T2, inferior pole. CDR3 nucleotide sequence: TGTGCCAGTAGTTACCTCGAAGGGGGAGGAGACGAGCAGTACTTC. Its protein is CASSYLEGGGDEQYF.